This T cell receptor beta chain came from a study of tumor-infiltrating lymphocytes in oesophageal squamous cell carcinoma. Per the germline V gene, CDR1 is SGHTA and CDR2 is FQGNSA. The CDR3 sequence is 16 residues long. Trimming removed 5 bases from V and 5 bases from J; junction bases left unmatched: 5. From the PCR reads, TCRdb called clonotypes with MiXCR, one entry per CDR3 protein. In the table there are approximately 20,000 distinct CDR3 sequences, 39% of which are singletons. The chain uses TRBV7-2 and TRBJ2-3; 15 nucleotides agree with TRBD2. Material for sequencing was esophageal tumor tissue. The TCR comes from a male donor with esophageal squamous cell carcinoma. CDR3 loop: CASSRGLAGGEDTQYF. The CDR3 nucleotides read TGTGCCAGCAGCCGAGGACTAGCGGGAGGGGAAGATACGCAGTATTTT. The whole variable domain, remainder taken from reference TRBV7-2 and TRBJ2-3, is GAGVSQSPSNKVTEKGKDVELRCDPISGHTALYWYRQSLGQGLEFLIYFQGNSAPDKSGLPSDRFSAERTGGSVSTLTIQRTQQEDSAVYLCASSRGLAGGEDTQYFGPGTRLTVL.